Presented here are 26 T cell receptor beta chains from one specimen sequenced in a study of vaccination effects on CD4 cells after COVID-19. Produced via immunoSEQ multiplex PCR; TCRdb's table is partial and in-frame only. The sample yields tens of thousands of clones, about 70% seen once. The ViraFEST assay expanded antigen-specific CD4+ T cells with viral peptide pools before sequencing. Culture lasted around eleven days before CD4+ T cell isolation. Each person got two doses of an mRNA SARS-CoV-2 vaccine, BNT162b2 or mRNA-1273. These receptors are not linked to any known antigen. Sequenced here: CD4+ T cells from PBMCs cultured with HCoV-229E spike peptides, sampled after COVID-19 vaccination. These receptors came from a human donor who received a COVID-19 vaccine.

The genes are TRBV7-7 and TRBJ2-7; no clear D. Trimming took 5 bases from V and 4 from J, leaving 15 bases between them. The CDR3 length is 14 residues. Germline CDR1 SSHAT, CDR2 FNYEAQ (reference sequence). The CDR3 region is CASSPRPYGYEQYF. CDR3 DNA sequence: TGTGCCAGCAGCCCGCGCCCGTATGGATACGAGCAGTACTTC.

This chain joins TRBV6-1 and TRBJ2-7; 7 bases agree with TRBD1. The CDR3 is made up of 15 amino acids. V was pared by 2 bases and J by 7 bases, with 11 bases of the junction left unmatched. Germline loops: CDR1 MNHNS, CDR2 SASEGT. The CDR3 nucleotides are TGTGCCAGCAGTGAAACTTTGTTTTACAGGGGAGAGCAGTACTTC. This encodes CASSETLFYRGEQYF.

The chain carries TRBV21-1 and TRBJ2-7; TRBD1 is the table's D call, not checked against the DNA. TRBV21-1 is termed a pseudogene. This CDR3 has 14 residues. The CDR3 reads CASSASQGNYEQYF. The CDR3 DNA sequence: TGTGCCAGCAGCGCCTCACAGGGCAACTACGAGCAGTACTTC.

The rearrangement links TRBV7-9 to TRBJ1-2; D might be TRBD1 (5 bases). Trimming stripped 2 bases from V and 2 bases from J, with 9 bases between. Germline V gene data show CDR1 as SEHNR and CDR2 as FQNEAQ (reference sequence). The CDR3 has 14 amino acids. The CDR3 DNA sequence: TGTGCCAGCAGCTTATCCGGGGCCAACTATGGCTACACCTTC. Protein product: CASSLSGANYGYTF.

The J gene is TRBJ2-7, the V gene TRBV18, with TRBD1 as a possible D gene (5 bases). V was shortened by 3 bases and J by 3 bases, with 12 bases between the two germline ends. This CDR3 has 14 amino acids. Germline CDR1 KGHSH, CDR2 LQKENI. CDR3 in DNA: TGTGCCAGCTCACCGACAGACCGTAACTACGAGCAGTACTTC. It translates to CASSPTDRNYEQYF.

The CDR3 nucleotides read TGCAGCGTTAAGAAGGGGGTTCGATCCTACGAGCAGTACTTC. The encoded protein is CSVKKGVRSYEQYF. The rearrangement joins TRBV29-1 to TRBJ2-7, with D possibly matching TRBD1 (6 bases). Germline V lookup: CDR1 SQVTM, CDR2 ANQGSEA. The CDR3 extends over 14 amino acids. Trimming removed 5 bases from V and 1 base from J, with 15 bases in between.

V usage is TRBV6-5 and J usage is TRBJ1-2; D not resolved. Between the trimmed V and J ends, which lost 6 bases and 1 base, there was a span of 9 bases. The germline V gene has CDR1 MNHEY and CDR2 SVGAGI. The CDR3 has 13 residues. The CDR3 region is CASRRTVNYGYTF. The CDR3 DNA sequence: TGTGCCAGCAGAAGGACGGTTAACTATGGCTACACCTTC.

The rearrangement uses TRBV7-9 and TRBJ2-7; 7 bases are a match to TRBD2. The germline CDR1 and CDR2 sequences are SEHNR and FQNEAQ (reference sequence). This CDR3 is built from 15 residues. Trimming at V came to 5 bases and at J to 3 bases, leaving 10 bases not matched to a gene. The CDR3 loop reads CASSPLLAGYYEQYF. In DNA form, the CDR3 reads TGTGCCAGCAGCCCTTTATTAGCGGGTTACTACGAGCAGTACTTC.

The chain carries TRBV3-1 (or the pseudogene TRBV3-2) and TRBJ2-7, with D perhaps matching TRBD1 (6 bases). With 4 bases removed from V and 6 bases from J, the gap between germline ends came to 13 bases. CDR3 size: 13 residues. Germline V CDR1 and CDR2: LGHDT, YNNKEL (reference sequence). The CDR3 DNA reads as TGTGCCAGCAGCCCTGGGGACACCCTCGAGCAGTACTTC. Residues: CASSPGDTLEQYF.

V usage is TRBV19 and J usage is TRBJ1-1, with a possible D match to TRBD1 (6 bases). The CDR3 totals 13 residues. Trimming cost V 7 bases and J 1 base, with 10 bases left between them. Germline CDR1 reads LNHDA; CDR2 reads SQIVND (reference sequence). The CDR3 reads CASTGQRNTEAFF. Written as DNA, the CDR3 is TGTGCCAGTACAGGACAGAGGAACACTGAAGCTTTCTTT.

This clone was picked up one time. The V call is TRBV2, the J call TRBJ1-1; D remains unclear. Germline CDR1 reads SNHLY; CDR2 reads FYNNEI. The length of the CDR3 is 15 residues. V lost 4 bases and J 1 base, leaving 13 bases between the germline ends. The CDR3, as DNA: TGTGCCAGCAGTGTGGGCATAGGAGGGAACACTGAAGCTTTCTTT. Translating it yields CASSVGIGGNTEAFF.

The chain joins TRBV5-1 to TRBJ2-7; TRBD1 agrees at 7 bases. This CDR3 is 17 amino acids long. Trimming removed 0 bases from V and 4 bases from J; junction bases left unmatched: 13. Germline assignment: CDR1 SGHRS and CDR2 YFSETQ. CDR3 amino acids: CASSLARRQGISYEQYF. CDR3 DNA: TGCGCCAGCAGCTTGGCCCGAAGACAGGGAATATCTTACGAGCAGTACTTC.

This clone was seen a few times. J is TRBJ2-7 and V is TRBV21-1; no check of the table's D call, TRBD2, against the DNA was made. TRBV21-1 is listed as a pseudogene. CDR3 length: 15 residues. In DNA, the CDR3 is TGTGCCAGCAGACACACTAGCGGGAGGGCCTCCGAGCAGTACTTC. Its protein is CASRHTSGRASEQYF.

DNA of the CDR3: TGTGCCAGCAGCCAAGATGAGGGCGAGCGCTATGGCTACACCTTC. Protein product: CASSQDEGERYGYTF. V gene TRBV4-2 combines with J gene TRBJ1-2, with no clear D. This CDR3 spans 15 amino acids. From germline, CDR1 is LGHNA and CDR2 YNFKEQ. V was clipped by 0 bases and J by 4 bases, with 12 bases between them.

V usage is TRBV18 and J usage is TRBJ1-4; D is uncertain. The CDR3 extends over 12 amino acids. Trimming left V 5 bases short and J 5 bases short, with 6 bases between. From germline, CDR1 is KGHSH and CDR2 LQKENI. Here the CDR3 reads CASSRLNEKLFF. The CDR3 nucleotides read TGTGCCAGCTCAAGGCTGAATGAAAAACTGTTTTTT.

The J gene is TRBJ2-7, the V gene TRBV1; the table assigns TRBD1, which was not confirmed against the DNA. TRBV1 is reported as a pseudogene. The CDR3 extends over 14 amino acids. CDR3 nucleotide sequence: TGCACCAGCAGCCAAGGGGACAAAATCGACGAGCAGTACTTC. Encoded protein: CTSSQGDKIDEQYF.

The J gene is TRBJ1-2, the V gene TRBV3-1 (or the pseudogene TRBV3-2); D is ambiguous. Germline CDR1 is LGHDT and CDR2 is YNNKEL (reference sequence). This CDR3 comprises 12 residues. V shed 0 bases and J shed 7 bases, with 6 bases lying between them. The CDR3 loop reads CASSQEGRGYTF. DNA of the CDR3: TGTGCCAGCAGCCAAGAAGGGCGTGGCTACACCTTC.

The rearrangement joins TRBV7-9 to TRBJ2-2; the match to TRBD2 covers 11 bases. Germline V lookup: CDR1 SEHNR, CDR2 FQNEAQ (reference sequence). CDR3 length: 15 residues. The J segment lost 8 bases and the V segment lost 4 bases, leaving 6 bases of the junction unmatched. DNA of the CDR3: TGTGCCAGCAGCTCAACTAGCGGGAGTTCAGGGGAGCTGTTTTTT. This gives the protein CASSSTSGSSGELFF.

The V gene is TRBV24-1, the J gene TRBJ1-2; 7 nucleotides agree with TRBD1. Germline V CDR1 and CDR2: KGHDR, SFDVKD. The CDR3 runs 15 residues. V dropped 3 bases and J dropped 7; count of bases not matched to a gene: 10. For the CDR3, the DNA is TGTGCCACCAGTGATCCCACACAGGGGAGGATTGGCTACACCTTC. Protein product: CATSDPTQGRIGYTF.

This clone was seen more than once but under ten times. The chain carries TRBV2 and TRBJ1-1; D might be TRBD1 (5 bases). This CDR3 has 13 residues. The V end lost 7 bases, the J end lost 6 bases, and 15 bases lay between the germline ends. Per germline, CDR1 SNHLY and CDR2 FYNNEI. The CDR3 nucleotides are TGTGCCAGCATTATGGACGGGGGAGCTGAAGCTTTCTTT. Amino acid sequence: CASIMDGGAEAFF.

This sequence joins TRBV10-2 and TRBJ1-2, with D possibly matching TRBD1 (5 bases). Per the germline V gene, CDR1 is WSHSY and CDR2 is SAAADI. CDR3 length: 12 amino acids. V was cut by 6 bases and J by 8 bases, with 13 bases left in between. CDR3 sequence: CASRTDSYGYTF. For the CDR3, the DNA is TGCGCCAGCAGGACAGACAGCTACGGCTACACCTTC.

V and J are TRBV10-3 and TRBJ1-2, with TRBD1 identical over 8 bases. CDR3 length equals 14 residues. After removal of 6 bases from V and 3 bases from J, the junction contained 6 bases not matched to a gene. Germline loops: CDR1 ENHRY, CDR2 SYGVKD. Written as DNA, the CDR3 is TGTGCCATCAGGTCGTCGACAGGGGACTATGGCTACACCTTC. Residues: CAIRSSTGDYGYTF.

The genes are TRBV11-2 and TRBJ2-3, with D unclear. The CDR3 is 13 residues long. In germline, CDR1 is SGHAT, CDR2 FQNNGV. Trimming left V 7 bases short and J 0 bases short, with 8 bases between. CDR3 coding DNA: TGTGCCAGCAACCCTGGGAGCACAGATACGCAGTATTTT. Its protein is CASNPGSTDTQYF.

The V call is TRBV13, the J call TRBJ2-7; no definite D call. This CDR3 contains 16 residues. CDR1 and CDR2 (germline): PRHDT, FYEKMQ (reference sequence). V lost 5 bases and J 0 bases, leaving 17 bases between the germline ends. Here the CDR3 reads CASSQVQRPSSYEQYF. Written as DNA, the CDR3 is TGTGCCAGCAGCCAAGTACAGCGCCCGAGCTCCTACGAGCAGTACTTC.

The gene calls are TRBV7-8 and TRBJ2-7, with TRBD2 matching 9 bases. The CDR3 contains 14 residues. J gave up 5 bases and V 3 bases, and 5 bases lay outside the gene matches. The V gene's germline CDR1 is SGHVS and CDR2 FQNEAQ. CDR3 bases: TGTGCCAGCAGCTTCCCTAGCGGGAACCACGAGCAGTACTTC. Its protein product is CASSFPSGNHEQYF.

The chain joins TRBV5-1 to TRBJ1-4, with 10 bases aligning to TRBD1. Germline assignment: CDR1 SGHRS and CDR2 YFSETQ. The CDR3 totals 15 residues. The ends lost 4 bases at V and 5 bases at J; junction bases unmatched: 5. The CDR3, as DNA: TGCGCCAGCAGCCAGGCGGGACAGGGGAATGAAAAACTGTTTTTT. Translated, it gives CASSQAGQGNEKLFF.